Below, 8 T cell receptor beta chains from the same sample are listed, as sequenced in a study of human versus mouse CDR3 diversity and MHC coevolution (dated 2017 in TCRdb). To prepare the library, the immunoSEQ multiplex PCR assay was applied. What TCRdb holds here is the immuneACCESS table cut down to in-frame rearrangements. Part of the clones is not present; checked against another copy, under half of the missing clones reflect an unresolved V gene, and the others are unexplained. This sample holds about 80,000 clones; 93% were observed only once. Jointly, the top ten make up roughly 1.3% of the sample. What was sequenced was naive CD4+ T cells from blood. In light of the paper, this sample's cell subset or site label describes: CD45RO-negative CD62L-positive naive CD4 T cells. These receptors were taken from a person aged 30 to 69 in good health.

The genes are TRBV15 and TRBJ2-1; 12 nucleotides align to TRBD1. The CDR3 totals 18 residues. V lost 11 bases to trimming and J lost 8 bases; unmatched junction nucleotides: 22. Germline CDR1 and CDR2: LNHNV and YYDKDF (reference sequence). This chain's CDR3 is CASGTGGVLETTVDEQFF. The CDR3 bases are TGTGCCTCGGGGACAGGGGGCGTTTTGGAGACGACTGTAGATGAGCAGTTCTTC. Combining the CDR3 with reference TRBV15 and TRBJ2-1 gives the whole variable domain DAMVIQNPRYQVTQFGKPVTLSCSQTLNHNVMYWYQQKSSQAPKLLFHYYDKDFNNEADTPDNFQSRRPNTSFCFLDIRSPGLGDTAMYLCASGTGGVLETTVDEQFFGPGTRLTVL.

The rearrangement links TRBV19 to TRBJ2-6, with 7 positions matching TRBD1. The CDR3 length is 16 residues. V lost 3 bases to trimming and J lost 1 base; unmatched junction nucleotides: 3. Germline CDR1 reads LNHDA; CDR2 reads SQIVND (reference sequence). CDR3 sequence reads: CASSMSGGSGANVLTF. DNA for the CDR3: TGTGCCAGTAGTATGTCAGGGGGATCTGGGGCCAACGTCCTGACTTTC. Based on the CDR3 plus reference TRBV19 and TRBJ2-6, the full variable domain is DGGITQSPKYLFRKEGQNVTLSCEQNLNHDAMYWYRQDPGQGLRLIYYSQIVNDFQKGDIAEGYSVSREKKESFPLTVTSAQKNPTAFYLCASSMSGGSGANVLTFGAGSRLTVL.

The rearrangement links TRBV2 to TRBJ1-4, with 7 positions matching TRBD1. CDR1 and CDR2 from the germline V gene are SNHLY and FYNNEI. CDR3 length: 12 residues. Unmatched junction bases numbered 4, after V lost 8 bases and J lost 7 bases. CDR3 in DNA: TGTGCCAGCGGACAGGTCGGTGAAAAACTGTTTTTT. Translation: CASGQVGEKLFF.

CDR3 amino acids: CASSLDPRSTDTQYF. CDR3 DNA sequence: TGTGCCAGCAGCTTAGATCCGCGAAGCACAGATACGCAGTATTTT. The gene calls are TRBV11-2 and TRBJ2-3; the D is unclear. CDR3 length: 15 residues. The germline gives CDR1 SGHAT, CDR2 FQNNGV. Trimming cost V 0 bases and J 0 bases, with 7 bases left between them.

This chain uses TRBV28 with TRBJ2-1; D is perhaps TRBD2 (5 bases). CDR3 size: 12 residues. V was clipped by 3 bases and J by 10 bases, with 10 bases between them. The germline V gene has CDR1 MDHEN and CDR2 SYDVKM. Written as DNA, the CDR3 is TGTGCCAGCAGTTTTGCTAGCTACGAGCAGTTCTTC. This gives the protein CASSFASYEQFF.

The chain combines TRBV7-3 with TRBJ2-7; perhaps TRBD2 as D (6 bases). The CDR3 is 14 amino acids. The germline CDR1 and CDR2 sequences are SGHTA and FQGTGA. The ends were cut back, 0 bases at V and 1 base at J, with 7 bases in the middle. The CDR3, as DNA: TGTGCCAGCAGCTTAACTGCGGGATCCTACGAGCAGTACTTC. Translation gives CASSLTAGSYEQYF.

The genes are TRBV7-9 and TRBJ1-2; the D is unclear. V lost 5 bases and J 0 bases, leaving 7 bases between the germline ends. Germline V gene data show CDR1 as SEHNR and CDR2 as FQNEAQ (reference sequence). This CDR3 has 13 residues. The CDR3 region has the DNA TGTGCCAGCAGCCCGTCTACTAACTATGGCTACACCTTC. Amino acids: CASSPSTNYGYTF. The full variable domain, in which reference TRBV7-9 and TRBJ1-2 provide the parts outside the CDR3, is DTGVSQNPRHKITKRGQNVTFRCDPISEHNRLYWYRQTLGQGPEFLTYFQNEAQLEKSRLLSDRFSAERPKGSFSTLEIQRTEQGDSAMYLCASSPSTNYGYTFGSGTRLTVV.

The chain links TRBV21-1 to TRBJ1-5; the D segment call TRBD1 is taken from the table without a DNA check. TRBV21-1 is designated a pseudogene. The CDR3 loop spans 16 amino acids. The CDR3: CASSRYRGLSNQPQHF. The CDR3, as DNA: TGTGCCAGCAGCAGATACAGGGGGCTAAGCAATCAGCCCCAGCATTTT.